Below are 24 T cell receptor beta chains sequenced from a single sample in a study of CXCR3-negative and CXCR3-positive naive CD8 T cells. Whole-study results and caveats: Naive cells that were CXCR3-positive had more hydrophobic TRB CDR3s (compared with CXCR3-negative naive cells).

TRB cDNA libraries were made by UMI-labeled 5' RACE. TCRdb re-called the 5' RACE reads and catalogs CDR3 proteins one per entry, DNA excluded. The repertoire table contains 130,000 to 150,000 distinct CDR3 sequences. The antigens for these receptors are not known. Sequencing used naive CXCR3+ CD8+ T cells from blood. Subset in this sample: CD45RO-CCR7+CD27+CD95- naive CD8+ T cells expressing CXCR3 (TNR3+). All receptors come from a human donor in good health. Some clones in this sample may be carry-over from other donors' samples.

V usage is TRBV21-1 and J usage is TRBJ1-5. TRBV21-1 is given as a pseudogene. This CDR3 has 18 residues. This CDR3 reads CASSFIGIVGYSNQPQHF.

The gene calls are TRBV11-2 and TRBJ2-7; TCRdb returns TRBD1, unconfirmable since there is no DNA. Germline CDR1 reads SGHAT; CDR2 reads FQNNGV. This CDR3 comprises 14 residues. CDR3 amino acids: CASSLAGPGYEQYF.

The J gene is TRBJ2-5, the V gene TRBV12-3 or TRBV12-4; TCRdb picks TRBD1, but there is no DNA to check that call. The CDR3 length is 15 residues. The CDR3 protein is CASSLVKDGEETQYF.

The genes are TRBV5-5 and TRBJ1-2; as DNA is missing, the TRBD1 call by TCRdb cannot be tested. This CDR3 region has 15 residues. Germline V gene data show CDR1 as SGHKS and CDR2 as YYEKEE (reference sequence). The CDR3 spells CASRVGQGVSYGYTF.

This chain joins TRBV4-1 and TRBJ1-4; lacking DNA, the TRBD1 call made by TCRdb goes unchecked. The length of the CDR3 is 12 residues. CDR1 MGHRA and CDR2 YSYEKL come from the germline V gene. CDR3 amino acids: CASSQAGERLFF.

CDR3 in amino acids: CASSRGLTTDTQYF. The rearrangement uses TRBV28 and TRBJ2-3; TCRdb picks TRBD2, but there is no DNA to check that call. The germline V gene has CDR1 MDHEN and CDR2 SYDVKM. The CDR3 runs 14 residues.

The chain has TRBV7-3 and TRBJ2-2; absent DNA, TCRdb's TRBD1 call cannot be checked. Germline V gene lookup returns CDR1 SGHTA and CDR2 FQGTGA. CDR3 length: 14 amino acids. CDR3 sequence: CASSSPQETGELFF.

The chain combines TRBV6-2 or TRBV6-3 with TRBJ2-1. Germline V gives CDR1 MNHEY, CDR2 SVGEGT. This CDR3 has 12 residues. This CDR3 is CASSYYYNEQFF.

The rearrangement uses TRBV29-1 and TRBJ2-1; TCRdb picks TRBD2, but there is no DNA to check that call. The CDR3 extends over 14 amino acids. Germline lookup yields CDR1 SQVTM and CDR2 ANQGSEA. The CDR3 is CSVRTSGEHNEQLF.

V and J are TRBV6-2 or TRBV6-3 and TRBJ2-7; TCRdb's D call, TRBD1, is unchecked because there is no DNA. The germline gives CDR1 MNHEY, CDR2 SVGEGT. The CDR3 contains 15 residues. The CDR3 loop is CASSYVDRASYEQYF.

This CDR3 is CSAREDRDRTGELFF. The J gene is TRBJ2-2, the V gene TRBV20-1; TCRdb's D call of TRBD1 is untestable without DNA. This CDR3 contains 15 residues. Per germline, CDR1 DFQATT and CDR2 SNEGSKA (reference sequence).

The chain has TRBV11-2 and TRBJ2-7; the TCRdb call, TRBD2, lacks DNA for checking. This CDR3 comprises 15 residues. CDR1 and CDR2 (germline): SGHAT, FQNNGV. CDR3 protein: CASSLVLAGSYEQYF.

V usage is TRBV20-1 and J usage is TRBJ2-2; checking the TCRdb D call of TRBD2 is not possible without DNA. CDR3 length equals 16 residues. The germline CDR1 and CDR2 sequences are DFQATT and SNEGSKA (reference sequence). CDR3 loop: CSANRLSGGFTGELFF.

Here the CDR3 reads CASSPGPKEDTEAFF. The V call is TRBV19, the J call TRBJ1-1; the TCRdb call, TRBD1, lacks DNA for checking. The CDR3 consists of 15 residues. Germline V gene lookup returns CDR1 LNHDA and CDR2 SQIVND (reference sequence).

The chain combines TRBV9 with TRBJ2-3; TCRdb indicates TRBD2, and absent DNA this call remains unverified. CDR1 is SGDLS and CDR2 is YYNGEE in the germline V gene. This CDR3 region has 18 residues. The CDR3 sequence: CASSVDRAGGPSVDTQYF.

The rearrangement uses TRBV4-1 and TRBJ2-1; with no DNA, the TCRdb D assignment of TRBD1 cannot be verified. Germline assignment: CDR1 MGHRA and CDR2 YSYEKL. The CDR3 totals 14 residues. CDR3 region: CASSQGMGRDEQFF.

The CDR3 loop reads CASSPFYPIGYNEQFF. The J gene is TRBJ2-1, the V gene TRBV6-5. CDR1 MNHEY and CDR2 SVGAGI come from the germline V gene. This CDR3 contains 16 residues.

The rearrangement uses TRBV28 and TRBJ1-5. Looked up from germline, CDR1 is MDHEN and CDR2 is SYDVKM. This CDR3 has 15 residues. CDR3: CASSVVSSSNQPQHF.

V usage is TRBV12-3 or TRBV12-4 and J usage is TRBJ2-1; as DNA is missing, the TRBD2 call by TCRdb cannot be tested. The CDR3 consists of 12 residues. CDR3 protein: CASSSTRIEQFF.

The genes are TRBV29-1 and TRBJ2-7; TCRdb's D gene call, TRBD2, goes unchecked for lack of DNA. The CDR3 is made up of 14 amino acids. Germline V gives CDR1 SQVTM, CDR2 ANQGSEA. The CDR3 loop is CSVESGRENYEQYF.

The gene calls are TRBV7-9 and TRBJ2-5; the TRBD1 assignment by TCRdb is unverifiable without DNA. The CDR3 has 14 residues. Germline assignment: CDR1 SEHNR and CDR2 FQNEAQ (reference sequence). The CDR3: CASRHDRGILTQYF.

This rearrangement joins TRBV7-9 to TRBJ2-7; without DNA, the TCRdb call of TRBD1 cannot be checked. Looked up from germline, CDR1 is SEHNR and CDR2 is FQNEAQ (reference sequence). The CDR3 covers 15 residues. The CDR3: CANSPRTGKAYEQYF.

V gene TRBV2 combines with J gene TRBJ2-7; without DNA, the TCRdb call of TRBD1 cannot be checked. CDR3 length equals 16 residues. Germline CDR1 SNHLY, CDR2 FYNNEI. CDR3: CASRYTATGGPYEQYF.

The chain is built from TRBV20-1 and TRBJ2-7. There are 14 residues in the CDR3. Germline CDR1 and CDR2: DFQATT and SNEGSKA (reference sequence). CDR3 in amino acids: CSAGVAGGPYEQYF.